The 28 T cell receptor beta chains reported below all come from one sample, sequenced in a study of CD4+ T cells in melanoma. Sequencing used immunoSEQ multiplex PCR; TCRdb keeps in-frame clones, though not all of them. Among 90,000 to 130,000 clones, roughly 90% were seen once, and the ten largest hold about 3.5%. Sequencing was carried out using peripheral blood. These receptors all come from a human donor with melanoma.

The rearrangement links TRBV18 to TRBJ2-3; D perhaps matches TRBD2 (5 bases). Germline V CDR1 and CDR2: KGHSH, LQKENI. The CDR3 runs to 16 residues. V shed 0 bases and J shed 4 bases, with 14 bases lying between them. In nucleotides, the CDR3 is TGTGCCAGCTCACCACCCCGGACTTCGGAAGCAGATACGCAGTATTTT. Its protein product is CASSPPRTSEADTQYF.

This chain joins TRBV5-1 and TRBJ2-2, with 9 bases identical to TRBD1. CDR3 length equals 15 residues. Germline CDR1 SGHRS, CDR2 YFSETQ. V lost 1 base and J lost 5; bases outside the gene matches: 3. The CDR3 sequence: CASSLTGGDTGELFF. In DNA, the CDR3 is TGCGCCAGCAGCTTGACAGGGGGCGATACCGGGGAGCTGTTTTTT.

CDR3 loop: CASSSRDRAYNEQFF. CDR3 in DNA: TGTGCCAGCAGCTCCCGGGACAGGGCTTACAATGAGCAGTTCTTC. The chain recombines TRBV7-9 with TRBJ2-1, with 9 bases aligning to TRBD1. V dropped 4 bases and J dropped 4; count of bases not matched to a gene: 5. Germline-derived CDR1 and CDR2 are SEHNR and FQNEAQ (reference sequence). CDR3 length: 15 residues.

The chain employs TRBV5-1 and TRBJ1-3; D is unclear. The CDR3 extends over 15 amino acids. Germline V gene data show CDR1 as SGHRS and CDR2 as YFSETQ. Deletions cut 2 bases from V and 1 base from J, with 10 bases between. The CDR3 nucleotides are TGCGCCAGCAGCTTACCCGGGGAATCTGGAAACACCATATATTTT. It encodes CASSLPGESGNTIYF.

V gene TRBV5-1 combines with J gene TRBJ2-5, with 10 bases fitting TRBD2. CDR3 length: 16 amino acids. V trimming: 0 bases; J trimming: 5 bases; junction bases outside the gene matches: 7. The germline gives CDR1 SGHRS, CDR2 YFSETQ. CDR3 protein: CASSLGASGRMETQYF. CDR3 in DNA: TGCGCCAGCAGCTTGGGGGCTAGCGGGAGAATGGAGACCCAGTACTTC.

The V call is TRBV18, the J call TRBJ2-1, with 11 bases that match TRBD2. V dropped 4 bases and J dropped 0; count of bases not matched to a gene: 5. Germline V gene data show CDR1 as KGHSH and CDR2 as LQKENI. The CDR3 extends over 17 amino acids. In DNA form, the CDR3 reads TGTGCCAGCTCACTAGCGGGAGGGCCGAGCTCCTACAATGAGCAGTTCTTC. Its protein product is CASSLAGGPSSYNEQFF.

This chain links TRBV9 with TRBJ1-1, with 7 nucleotides matching TRBD1. The germline V gene encodes CDR1 SGDLS and CDR2 YYNGEE. The CDR3 has 15 residues. J was trimmed by 0 bases and V by 4 bases; bases with no gene match: 6. The DNA of the CDR3 is TGTGCCAGCAGCCCGCACAGGGGATTGAACACTGAAGCTTTCTTT. Protein sequence: CASSPHRGLNTEAFF.

On this clone itself: The junction does not match germline at one end; this may be a read error. The chain combines TRBV27 with TRBJ2-7, with TRBD1 matching over 8 bases. The CDR3 runs to 16 residues. Germline CDR1 is MNHEY and CDR2 is SMNVEV (reference sequence). The CDR3 nucleotides read TGTGCCAGCAGTCTAGACAGGGGCCCACCCTCCCACGAGCAGTACTTC. Protein product: CASSLDRGPPSHEQYF.

The chain combines TRBV5-1 with TRBJ2-3, with a possible D match to TRBD1 (6 bases). V was trimmed by 0 bases and J by 2 bases, leaving 13 bases between them. CDR1 is SGHRS, CDR2 YFSETQ, per germline. This CDR3 region has 16 residues. The CDR3, as DNA: TGCGCCAGCAGCTTGGCCGTAGGGGGAATCACAGATACGCAGTATTTT. Translation gives CASSLAVGGITDTQYF.

The chain has TRBV5-6 and TRBJ2-7; possibly TRBD1 or TRBD2 for D (5 bases each). CDR3 length: 14 residues. V gave up 2 bases and J gave up 3 bases, with 12 bases separating them. Germline V gives CDR1 SGHDT, CDR2 YYEEEE. The CDR3 coding sequence is TGTGCCAGCAGCTTTACGGGACGAAACTACGAGCAGTACTTC. This codes for CASSFTGRNYEQYF.

This chain links TRBV4-1 with TRBJ2-7; TRBD2 agrees at 11 bases. The germline gives CDR1 MGHRA, CDR2 YSYEKL. J was trimmed by 3 bases and V by 5 bases; bases with no gene match: 3. CDR3 length: 14 amino acids. CDR3 bases: TGCGCCAGCAGCTTGACTAGCGGGGACTACGAGCAGTACTTC. This encodes CASSLTSGDYEQYF.

This clone was counted a single time. The chain links TRBV29-1 to TRBJ1-4; D gene ambiguous. V was cut by 5 bases and J by 2 bases, with 9 bases left in between. Germline CDR1 and CDR2: SQVTM and ANQGSEA. The CDR3 extends over 13 amino acids. CDR3 nucleotides: TGCAGCGTTCTGGCAGGTACTAATGAAAAACTGTTTTTT. Protein sequence: CSVLAGTNEKLFF. Using reference TRBV29-1 and TRBJ1-4 for the parts outside the CDR3, the full variable domain is SAVISQKPSRDICQRGTSLTIQCQVDSQVTMMFWYRQQPGQSLTLIATANQGSEATYESGFVIDKFPISRPNLTFSTLTVSNMSPEDSSIYLCSVLAGTNEKLFFGSGTQLSVL.

The genes are TRBV5-4 and TRBJ1-4; 8 positions match TRBD1. The CDR3 spans 13 residues. J was trimmed by 8 bases and V by 4 bases; bases with no gene match: 4. Germline loops: CDR1 SGHNT, CDR2 YYREEE (reference sequence). In nucleotides, the CDR3 is TGTGCCAGCAGCGTGGACAGGGCAGAAAAACTGTTTTTT. Translation gives CASSVDRAEKLFF.

Only one count was recorded for this clone. The rearrangement uses TRBV19 and TRBJ2-5; 7 nucleotides agree with TRBD1. Germline CDR1 and CDR2: LNHDA and SQIVND (reference sequence). With V trimmed by 3 bases and J by 4 bases, 8 bases remained unmatched. CDR3 length: 15 amino acids. The CDR3 reads CASSIGEGGAETQYF. DNA of the CDR3: TGTGCCAGTAGTATCGGAGAAGGGGGCGCAGAGACCCAGTACTTC.

The chain is built from TRBV7-3 and TRBJ2-3, with TRBD2 matching 13 bases. The V gene end was trimmed by 5 bases and the J gene end by 1 base; junction bases not matched to a gene: 3. In germline, CDR1 is SGHTA, CDR2 FQGTGA. This CDR3 spans 16 amino acids. The CDR3 DNA follows: TGTGCCAGCAGCGCGGGGACTAGCGGGGGCACAGATACGCAGTATTTT. Residues: CASSAGTSGGTDTQYF.

In this sample, this clone turned up once. The chain employs TRBV11-3 and TRBJ2-1, with 9 bases matching TRBD2. The CDR3 sequence is 16 residues long. In germline, CDR1 is SGHNT, CDR2 YENEEA. Trimming at V came to 5 bases and at J to 4 bases, leaving 9 bases not matched to a gene. The CDR3 here is CASSHPRAGGYNEQFF. Here the CDR3 DNA reads TGTGCCAGCAGCCACCCTCGGGCGGGAGGGTACAATGAGCAGTTCTTC.

This clone was seen once. The chain is built from TRBV10-1 and TRBJ1-4; possibly TRBD1 for D (6 bases). The CDR3 has 18 amino acids. Between the trimmed V and J ends, which lost 0 bases and 7 bases, there was a span of 21 bases. Looked up from germline, CDR1 is WNHNN and CDR2 is SYGVQD (reference sequence). The CDR3 here is CASSESKGPAGASEKLFF. The CDR3, as DNA: TGCGCCAGCAGTGAGTCGAAGGGACCGGCAGGGGCGAGTGAAAAACTGTTTTTT.

V gene TRBV29-1 combines with J gene TRBJ2-5; 14 bases match TRBD2. This CDR3 has 15 amino acids. V gave up 6 bases and J gave up 4 bases; unmatched junction bases: 7. CDR1 SQVTM and CDR2 ANQGSEA come from the germline V gene. CDR3 coding DNA: TGCAGCGTGTCGGGACTAGCGGGAGCTGGAGAGACCCAGTACTTC. This codes for CSVSGLAGAGETQYF. Looking up the rest from reference TRBV29-1 and TRBJ2-5 gives the full variable domain: SAVISQKPSRDICQRGTSLTIQCQVDSQVTMMFWYRQQPGQSLTLIATANQGSEATYESGFVIDKFPISRPNLTFSTLTVSNMSPEDSSIYLCSVSGLAGAGETQYFGPGTRLLVL.

DNA of the CDR3: TGTGCCAGTAGCCGGACAGGGAACACTGAAGCTTTCTTT. Translated, it gives CASSRTGNTEAFF. The chain links TRBV19 to TRBJ1-1; TRBD1 aligns across 7 bases. Trimming took 6 bases from V and 1 from J; bases not matched to a gene: 2. Looked up from germline, CDR1 is LNHDA and CDR2 is SQIVND (reference sequence). This CDR3 is 13 amino acids long.

The chain recombines TRBV25-1 with TRBJ2-3; D is uncertain. With 3 bases removed from V and 3 bases from J, the gap between germline ends came to 10 bases. Germline V gives CDR1 MGHDK, CDR2 SYGVNS. The CDR3 contains 14 residues. The CDR3 nucleotides read TGTGCCAGCAGTGATTCGAAGACTACAGATACGCAGTATTTT. This encodes CASSDSKTTDTQYF. Variable domain in full (rest from reference TRBV25-1 and TRBJ2-3): EADIYQTPRYLVIGTGKKITLECSQTMGHDKMYWYQQDPGMELHLIHYSYGVNSTEKGDLSSESTVSRIRTEHFPLTLESARPSHTSQYLCASSDSKTTDTQYFGPGTRLTVL.

V gene TRBV5-1 combines with J gene TRBJ1-1, with D perhaps matching TRBD1 (5 bases). V was shortened by 3 bases and J by 4 bases, with 10 bases between the two germline ends. CDR3 length: 13 residues. In germline, CDR1 is SGHRS, CDR2 YFSETQ. This chain's CDR3 is CASSWVGGTEAFF. The CDR3 coding sequence is TGCGCCAGCAGCTGGGTGGGGGGCACTGAAGCTTTCTTT. The entire variable domain, with the rest obtained from reference TRBV5-1 and TRBJ1-1, is as follows: KAGVTQTPRYLIKTRGQQVTLSCSPISGHRSVSWYQQTPGQGLQFLFEYFSETQRNKGNFPGRFSGRQFSNSRSEMNVSTLELGDSALYLCASSWVGGTEAFFGQGTRLTVV.

The chain employs TRBV5-1 and TRBJ2-2; TRBD1 or TRBD2 may be the D gene (5 bases each). CDR1 and CDR2 (germline): SGHRS, YFSETQ. CDR3 length: 14 amino acids. V was trimmed by 3 bases and J by 6 bases, leaving 12 bases between them. The CDR3: CASSSGPLAGELFF. DNA of the CDR3: TGCGCCAGCAGCTCGGGGCCCCTCGCCGGGGAGCTGTTTTTT.

The chain carries TRBV5-1 and TRBJ1-1; unclear D gene. The CDR3 has 15 residues. Germline V lookup: CDR1 SGHRS, CDR2 YFSETQ. Trimming stripped 3 bases from V and 1 base from J, with 13 bases between. CDR3 sequence reads: CASSSSGAGNTEAFF. As DNA, the CDR3 is TGCGCCAGCAGCTCCTCAGGCGCGGGGAACACTGAAGCTTTCTTT.

The rearrangement links TRBV7-2 to TRBJ1-6, with D unresolved. Germline-derived CDR1 and CDR2 are SGHTA and FQGNSA. Deletions cut 6 bases from V and 0 bases from J, with 9 bases between. The CDR3 spans 15 residues. CDR3 in amino acids: CASSLDLSYNSPLHF. CDR3 sequence (DNA): TGTGCCAGCAGTTTGGACCTCTCCTATAATTCACCCCTCCACTTT.

This rearrangement joins TRBV27 to TRBJ2-3, with D perhaps matching TRBD2 (5 bases). V lost 6 bases and J 12 bases, leaving 16 bases between the germline ends. The CDR3 length is 12 residues. Germline V gives CDR1 MNHEY, CDR2 SMNVEV (reference sequence). The DNA for the CDR3 is TGTGCCAGCAGGTCTGCGGGTGGTTCCCAGTATTTT. Its translation is CASRSAGGSQYF.

J is TRBJ1-1 and V is TRBV7-2, with a possible D match to TRBD1 (5 bases). Trimming left V 4 bases short and J 5 bases short, with 17 bases between. From germline, CDR1 is SGHTA and CDR2 FQGNSA. This CDR3 region has 15 residues. CDR3 loop: CASSSGAEGRTEAFF. Written as DNA, the CDR3 is TGTGCCAGCAGCTCCGGGGCGGAGGGCAGGACTGAAGCTTTCTTT.

This chain connects TRBV6-1 to TRBJ1-1; unclear D gene. CDR3 length: 12 amino acids. Germline CDR1 MNHNS, CDR2 SASEGT. Trimming removed 6 bases from V and 3 bases from J, with 8 bases in between. CDR3 coding DNA: TGTGCCAGCAGGGGGTCCTACACTGAAGCTTTCTTT. This sequence encodes CASRGSYTEAFF.

V gene TRBV6-6 combines with J gene TRBJ1-2, with D hard to call. The CDR3 contains 11 residues. The germline CDR1 and CDR2 sequences are MNHNY and SVGAGI (reference sequence). The ends were cut back, 7 bases at V and 8 bases at J, with 11 bases in the middle. CDR3 sequence reads: CASTKGIGYTF. CDR3 DNA: TGTGCCAGCACCAAAGGGATCGGCTACACCTTC.